The entry that follows covers one T cell receptor (beta chain) sequence. Those enrolled in Seattle joined during active infection and were followed longitudinally afterward. The data were obtained in a study of blood T cell repertoires in COVID-19. On the study more broadly: Acute-phase and convalescent COVID-19 samples originated in the United States, Italy and Spain. Nucleic acid was either cDNA or gDNA, and it came from T cells, B-cell-depleted T cells, or PBMCs.

Germline V CDR1 and CDR2: DFQATT, SNEGSKA (reference sequence). The V gene end was trimmed by 3 bases and the J gene end by 2 bases; junction bases not matched to a gene: 8. The CDR3 totals 15 residues. Authors' processing steps: Nucleated cell counts were estimated from reference gene primer amplification. The assay was immunoSEQ multiplex PCR, and TCRdb's table has in-frame clones only and misses some. The D gene and trimming were derived from the DNA, and the V and J assignments and clone size from that table. The data show 200,000 to 300,000 clones, approximately 86% seen once. Sequencing input: peripheral blood. The chain combines TRBV20-1 with TRBJ2-5; 8 bases line up with TRBD2. The source is a woman aged 60 to 75 with COVID-19, enrolled during active disease. This chain's CDR3 is CSASTSGLTQETQYF. The DNA of the CDR3 is TGCAGTGCTAGTACTAGCGGTTTAACACAAGAGACCCAGTACTTC.